The present T cell receptor beta chain was sequenced within a study of T-cell reconstitution after alpha-beta-depleted transplantation in children. In this sample, this clonotype turned up many times. A TCRbeta library incorporating unique molecular identifiers was prepared. MiXCR was run by TCRdb on the PCR reads, yielding one entry per CDR3 protein. This table holds 150,000 to 250,000 distinct CDR3 sequences, 13% to 15% found once. The CDR3 has 10 amino acids. Looked up from germline, CDR1 is SQVTM and CDR2 is ANQGSEA. V lost 4 bases, J lost 3 bases, and 3 bases lay in between. V and J are TRBV29-1 and TRBJ1-1, with D uncertain. The specimen comprised PBMCs from the stem cell graft donor, sampled from the stem cell graft. The clonotype originates from a human donor who donated a stem cell graft to a child with acute lymphoblastic leukemia. CDR3 DNA: TGCAGCGTTGCAGACACTGAAGCTTTCTTT. Translation: CSVADTEAFF.